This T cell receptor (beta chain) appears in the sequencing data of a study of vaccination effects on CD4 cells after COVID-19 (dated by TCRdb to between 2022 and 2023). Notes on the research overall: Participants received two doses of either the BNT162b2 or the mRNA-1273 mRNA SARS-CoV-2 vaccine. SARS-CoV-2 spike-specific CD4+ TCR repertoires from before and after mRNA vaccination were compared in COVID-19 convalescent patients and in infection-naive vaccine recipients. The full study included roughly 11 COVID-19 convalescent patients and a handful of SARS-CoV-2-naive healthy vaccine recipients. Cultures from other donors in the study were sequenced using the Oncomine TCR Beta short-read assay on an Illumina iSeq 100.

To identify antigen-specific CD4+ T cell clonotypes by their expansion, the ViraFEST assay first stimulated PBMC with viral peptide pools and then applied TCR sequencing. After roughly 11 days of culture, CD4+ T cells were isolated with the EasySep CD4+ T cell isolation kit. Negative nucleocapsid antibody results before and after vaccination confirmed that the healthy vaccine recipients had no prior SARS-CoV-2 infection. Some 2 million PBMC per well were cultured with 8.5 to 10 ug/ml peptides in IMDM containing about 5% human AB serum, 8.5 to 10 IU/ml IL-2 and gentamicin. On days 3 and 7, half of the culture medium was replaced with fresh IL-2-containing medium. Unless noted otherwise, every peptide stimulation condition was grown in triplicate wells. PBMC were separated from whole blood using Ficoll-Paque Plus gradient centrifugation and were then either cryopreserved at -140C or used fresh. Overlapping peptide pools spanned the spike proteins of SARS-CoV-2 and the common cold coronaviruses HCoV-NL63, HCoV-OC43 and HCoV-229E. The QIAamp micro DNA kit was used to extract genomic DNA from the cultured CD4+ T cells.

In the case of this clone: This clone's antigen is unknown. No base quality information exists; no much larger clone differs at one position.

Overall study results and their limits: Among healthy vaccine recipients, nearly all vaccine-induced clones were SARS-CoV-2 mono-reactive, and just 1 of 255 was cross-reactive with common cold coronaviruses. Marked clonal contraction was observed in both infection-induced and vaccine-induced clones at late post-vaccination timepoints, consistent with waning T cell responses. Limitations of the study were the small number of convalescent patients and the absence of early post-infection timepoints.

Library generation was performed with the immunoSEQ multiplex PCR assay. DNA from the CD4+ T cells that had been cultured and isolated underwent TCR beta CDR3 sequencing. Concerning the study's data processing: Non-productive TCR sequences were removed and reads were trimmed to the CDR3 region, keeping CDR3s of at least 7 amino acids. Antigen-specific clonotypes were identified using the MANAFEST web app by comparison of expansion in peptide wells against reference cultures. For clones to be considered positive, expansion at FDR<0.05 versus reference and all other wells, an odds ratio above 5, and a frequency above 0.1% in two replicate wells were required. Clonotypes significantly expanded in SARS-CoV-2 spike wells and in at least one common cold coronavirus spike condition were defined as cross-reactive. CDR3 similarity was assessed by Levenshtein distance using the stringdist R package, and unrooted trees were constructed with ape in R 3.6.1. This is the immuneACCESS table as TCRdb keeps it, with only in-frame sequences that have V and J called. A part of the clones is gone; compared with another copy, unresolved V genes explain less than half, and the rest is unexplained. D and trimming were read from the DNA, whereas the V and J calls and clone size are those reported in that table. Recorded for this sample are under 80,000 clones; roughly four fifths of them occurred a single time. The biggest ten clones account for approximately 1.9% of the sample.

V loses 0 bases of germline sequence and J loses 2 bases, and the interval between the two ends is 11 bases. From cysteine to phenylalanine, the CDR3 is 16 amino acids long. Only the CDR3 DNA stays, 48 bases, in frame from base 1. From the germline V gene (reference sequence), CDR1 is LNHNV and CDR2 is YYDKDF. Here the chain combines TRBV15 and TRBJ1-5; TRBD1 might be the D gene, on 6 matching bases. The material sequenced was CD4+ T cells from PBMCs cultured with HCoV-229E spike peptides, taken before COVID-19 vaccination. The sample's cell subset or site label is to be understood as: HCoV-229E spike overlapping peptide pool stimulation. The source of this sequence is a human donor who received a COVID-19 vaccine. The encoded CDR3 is CATSRDRGGGNQPQHF. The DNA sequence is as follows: TGTGCCACCAGCAGAGACAGGGGAGGGGGCAATCAGCCCCAGCATTTT.